This T cell receptor (beta chain) stems from a study of blood T cell repertoires in COVID-19. The method was immunoSEQ multiplex PCR; TCRdb's version includes in-frame clones alone and lacks a portion of them. This table holds about 480,000 clones, around nine tenths found once. CDR1 and CDR2 (germline): SGHDT, YYEEEE. Trimming left V 7 bases short and J 3 bases short, with 13 bases between. This CDR3 comprises 14 residues. The chain couples TRBV5-6 to TRBJ1-4; D possibly corresponds to TRBD1 (5 bases). The sequencing input was PBMCs or T cells enriched from blood (not recorded which). The TCR comes from a woman aged 55-70 years who had recovered from COVID-19. The CDR3 here is CASRRGHSNEKLFF. The CDR3 DNA reads TGTGCCAGCCGCAGAGGACATTCTAATGAAAAACTGTTTTTT.